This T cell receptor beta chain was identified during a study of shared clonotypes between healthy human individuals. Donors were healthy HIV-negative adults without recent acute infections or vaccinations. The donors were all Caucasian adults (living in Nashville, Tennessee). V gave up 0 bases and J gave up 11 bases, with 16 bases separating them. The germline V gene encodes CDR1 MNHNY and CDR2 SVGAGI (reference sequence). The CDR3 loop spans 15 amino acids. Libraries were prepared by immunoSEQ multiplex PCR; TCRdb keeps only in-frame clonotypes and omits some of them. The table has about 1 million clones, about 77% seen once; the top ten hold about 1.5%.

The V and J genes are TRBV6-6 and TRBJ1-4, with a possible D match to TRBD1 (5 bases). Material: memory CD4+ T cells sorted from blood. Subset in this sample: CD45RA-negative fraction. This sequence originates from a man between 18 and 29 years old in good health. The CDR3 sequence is CASSYSRERGGKLFF. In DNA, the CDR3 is TGTGCCAGCAGTTACTCGCGGGAGAGGGGAGGGAAACTGTTTTTT.